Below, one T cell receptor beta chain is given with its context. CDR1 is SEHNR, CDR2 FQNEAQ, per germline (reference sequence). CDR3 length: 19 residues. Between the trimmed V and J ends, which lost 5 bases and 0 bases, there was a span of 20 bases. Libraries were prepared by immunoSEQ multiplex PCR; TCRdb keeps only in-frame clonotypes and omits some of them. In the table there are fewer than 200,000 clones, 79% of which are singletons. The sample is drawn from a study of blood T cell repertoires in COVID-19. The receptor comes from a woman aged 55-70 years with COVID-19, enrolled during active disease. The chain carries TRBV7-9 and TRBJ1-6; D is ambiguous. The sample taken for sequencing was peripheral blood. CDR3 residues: CASSRDIRLGSSYNSPLHF. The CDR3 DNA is TGTGCCAGCAGCCGAGACATTCGCCTTGGGAGCTCCTATAATTCACCCCTCCACTTT. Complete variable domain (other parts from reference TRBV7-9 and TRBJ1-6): DTGVSQNPRHKITKRGQNVTFRCDPISEHNRLYWYRQTLGQGPEFLTYFQNEAQLEKSRLLSDRFSAERPKGSFSTLEIQRTEQGDSAMYLCASSRDIRLGSSYNSPLHFGNGTRLTVT.